This TCR beta chain stems from a study of blood T cells in healthy people across ages. With a J-beta primer mix and a sample-barcoded 5' primer, a second PCR ran roughly 6 to 11 cycles. Each CDR3 protein is one row after TCRdb ran MiXCR on the 5' RACE reads. The sample has some 550,000 distinct CDR3 sequences, more than 45% seen once. CDR1 SNHLY and CDR2 FYNNEI come from the germline V gene. V lost 7 bases, J lost 5 bases, and 24 bases lay in between. The CDR3 has 16 amino acids. The specimen sequenced was blood. The origin of this receptor is a man older than 75 in good health. J is TRBJ2-7 and V is TRBV2; perhaps D is TRBD1 or TRBD2 (6 bases each). DNA of the CDR3: TGTGCCAGCATAGAAGGGGGGCCGAGGACCGGGAACGAGCAGTACTTC. It specifies CASIEGGPRTGNEQYF.